Following are 3 T cell receptor beta chains from one sample sequenced in a study of T cells in Graves' hyperthyroidism and ophthalmopathy. Amplification yielded TCR beta CDR3 regions, with RNA transcripts as the source. First-round RT-PCR with HTBI primers amplified the TCR CDR3 region. TCRdb called the multiplex PCR reads again in MiXCR, with one record for every CDR3 protein. Altogether about 360,000 distinct CDR3 sequences are present, less than 15% being singletons, with the ten largest covering 9.2%. Sequenced material: blood. The receptors here all came from a woman aged 18-29 years with Graves' hyperthyroidism.

In its sample, this clonotype was seen many times. The chain has TRBV7-9 and TRBJ1-1; 7 positions agree with TRBD1. The CDR3 is 13 residues long. Germline CDR1 is SEHNR and CDR2 is FQNEAQ (reference sequence). Trimming took 2 bases from V and 7 from J; bases not matched to a gene: 4. CDR3 amino acids: CASSLPDRVEAFF. CDR3 DNA: TGTGCCAGCAGCTTACCCGACAGGGTTGAAGCTTTCTTT.

V usage is TRBV5-1 and J usage is TRBJ1-6; no clear D gene. The CDR3 is made up of 14 amino acids. Deletions cut 1 base from V and 5 bases from J, with 7 bases between. CDR1 SGHRS and CDR2 YFSETQ come from the germline V gene. CDR3 loop: CASSLLTDNSPLHF. The DNA of the CDR3 is TGCGCCAGCAGCTTGTTGACCGATAATTCACCCCTCCACTTT. The whole variable domain, remainder taken from reference TRBV5-1 and TRBJ1-6, is KAGVTQTPRYLIKTRGQQVTLSCSPISGHRSVSWYQQTPGQGLQFLFEYFSETQRNKGNFPGRFSGRQFSNSRSEMNVSTLELGDSALYLCASSLLTDNSPLHFGNGTRLTVT.

This clonotype occurred many times. V usage is TRBV11-3 and J usage is TRBJ1-1; 7 bases align to TRBD1. The length of the CDR3 is 13 residues. J was trimmed by 8 bases and V by 5 bases; bases with no gene match: 8. The germline V gene encodes CDR1 SGHNT and CDR2 YENEEA. CDR3 DNA sequence: TGTGCCAGCAGCCCTGAGGGGGCGCGGGAAGCTTTCTTT. Its protein product is CASSPEGAREAFF.